These 9 T cell receptor beta chains share one sample of origin, sequenced in a study of identical twins. TCRdb re-derived calls from the 5' RACE reads in MiXCR, one entry per CDR3 protein. The data contain hundreds of thousands of distinct CDR3 sequences, roughly an eighth of them singletons. These sequences were also reported in another study, on yellow fever vaccine responses in identical twins.

Sequenced: PBMCs. These receptor sequences come from a woman aged 18-29 years in good health.

This clonotype was recorded a few times. The chain is built from TRBV12-3 or TRBV12-4 and TRBJ2-5; D is undetermined. This CDR3 region has 12 residues. V was cut by 7 bases and J by 4 bases, with 10 bases left in between. CDR3 sequence: CASTLLGETQYF. The DNA for the CDR3 is TGTGCCAGCACCCTTTTAGGAGAGACCCAGTACTTC.

This chain uses TRBV20-1 with TRBJ2-1, with TRBD2 matching 8 bases. V dropped 0 bases and J dropped 6; count of bases not matched to a gene: 10. This CDR3 region has 16 residues. The V gene's germline CDR1 is DFQATT and CDR2 SNEGSKA (reference sequence). The CDR3 loop is CSARDAPSGRRNEQFF. In DNA, the CDR3 is TGCAGTGCTAGAGATGCCCCTAGCGGGCGGCGCAATGAGCAGTTCTTC.

This clonotype was recorded many times. The genes are TRBV7-8 and TRBJ2-1, with D perhaps being TRBD1 or TRBD2 (5 bases each). This CDR3 region has 17 residues. V shed 2 bases and J shed 0 bases, with 14 bases lying between them. Germline CDR1 SGHVS, CDR2 FQNEAQ. CDR3 sequence reads: CASSLSSGTTSYNEQFF. In DNA form, the CDR3 reads TGTGCCAGCAGCTTATCGTCCGGGACCACCTCCTACAATGAGCAGTTCTTC.

This clonotype was seen a handful of times. The genes are TRBV20-1 and TRBJ2-7; D gene uncertain. The germline gives CDR1 DFQATT, CDR2 SNEGSKA (reference sequence). The CDR3 has 12 residues. V was trimmed by 0 bases and J by 3 bases, leaving 6 bases between them. The CDR3 DNA follows: TGCAGTGCTAGAGATCCTAACTACGAGCAGTACGTC. Translated: CSARDPNYEQYV.

This clonotype was counted a few times. The J gene is TRBJ2-3, the V gene TRBV2; the D is unclear. CDR1 is SNHLY, CDR2 FYNNEI, per germline. CDR3 length equals 13 residues. Trimming pared 3 bases from V and 4 bases from J, leaving 8 bases between. The CDR3 region is CASSDDPSDTQYF. CDR3 in DNA: TGTGCCAGCAGTGATGACCCCTCAGATACGCAGTATTTT.

V is TRBV14 and J is TRBJ2-3; 12 bases map to TRBD2. Germline CDR1 reads SGHDN; CDR2 reads FVKESK. Trimming removed 1 base from V and 5 bases from J; junction bases left unmatched: 4. The CDR3 sequence is 16 residues long. CDR3 sequence reads: CASSQGLAGAEDTQYF. The CDR3 bases are TGTGCCAGCAGCCAAGGACTAGCGGGAGCTGAAGATACGCAGTATTTT.

This clonotype showed up just a few times. The chain employs TRBV20-1 and TRBJ2-5; D is ambiguous. This CDR3 spans 14 amino acids. Germline values: CDR1 DFQATT, CDR2 SNEGSKA (reference sequence). V lost 0 bases and J 5 bases, leaving 13 bases between the germline ends. CDR3 nucleotides: TGCAGTGCTAGAGATTCCGGAATTCGGGAGACCCAGTACTTC. Amino acid sequence: CSARDSGIRETQYF.

This clonotype was recorded a few times. This chain joins TRBV10-3 and TRBJ2-7; D unresolved. The CDR3 length is 14 residues. The ends were cut back, 0 bases at V and 4 bases at J, with 10 bases in the middle. CDR1 and CDR2 from the germline V gene are ENHRY and SYGVKD. DNA of the CDR3: TGTGCCATCAGTGAGTCGACGCTCGGGTACGAGCAGTACTTC. This encodes CAISESTLGYEQYF.

This chain links TRBV6-5 with TRBJ1-2; D gene uncertain. The CDR3 extends over 14 amino acids. Germline CDR1 MNHEY, CDR2 SVGAGI. Trimming cost V 3 bases and J 8 bases, with 16 bases left between them. The CDR3 DNA sequence: TGTGCCAGCAGTTATGGGTCGACGGGTTGGGGCTACACCTTC. Its protein is CASSYGSTGWGYTF.